This TCR beta chain appears in the sequencing data of a study of T cell repertoires in cytomegalovirus infection. The V gene's germline CDR1 is MNHNS and CDR2 SASEGT. The CDR3 is 10 residues long. One entry per CDR3 protein, called by TCRdb with MiXCR from the reads. This sample has approximately 110,000 distinct CDR3 sequences, with under 35% found just once. This clonotype was detected only a few times. The antigen is undetermined. The sample in question was CD8+ T cells from cultured PBMCs, obtained from culture after CMV antigen stimulation. The chain employs TRBV6-1 and TRBJ2-5; D remains unclear. This TCR derives from a human donor in good health (CMV status not recorded). Some clones in this sample may be carry-over from other donors' samples. The CDR3 loop is CAVLKETQYF. In DNA, the CDR3 is TGTGCGGTCCTGAAAGAGACCCAGTACTTC.